What follows is one T cell receptor (beta chain) and its context. This record belongs to a study of T cell responses to AZD1222 COVID-19 vaccine. Assay: immunoSEQ multiplex PCR; the TCRdb copy retains only in-frame clones and omits some. This repertoire shows about 76,000 clones, over 85% found once; its top ten account for under 5%. Germline-derived CDR1 and CDR2 are LNHDA and SQIVND (reference sequence). Trimming pared 2 bases from V and 2 bases from J, leaving 10 bases between. The length of the CDR3 is 15 residues. This TCR was sampled from an adult in good health. The chain joins TRBV19 to TRBJ2-1; possible D gene TRBD2, 6 bases. The material sequenced was peripheral blood, taken on day 0 of AZD1222 vaccination. In DNA form, the CDR3 reads TGTGCCAGTAGTATACCGGGGACTCCCTACAATGAGCAGTTCTTC. Protein: CASSIPGTPYNEQFF.